The 2 T cell receptor beta chains presented below share a single source sample, sequenced in a study of T cells in Graves' hyperthyroidism and ophthalmopathy. RNA transcripts provided the source from which TCR beta CDR3 regions were amplified. When the TCR CDR3 underwent first-round RT-PCR, the HTBI primer set was used. TCRdb called the multiplex PCR reads again in MiXCR, with one record for every CDR3 protein. Altogether around 720,000 distinct CDR3 sequences are present, over 35% being singletons, with the ten largest covering roughly 31%. The sequenced material came from blood. Receptors were obtained from a middle-aged woman with Graves' hyperthyroidism.

This clonotype was seen many times. The rearrangement links TRBV13 to TRBJ1-1; TRBD1 might be the D (6 bases). V dropped 5 bases and J dropped 7 bases, with 11 bases sitting between them. Germline assignment: CDR1 PRHDT and CDR2 FYEKMQ (reference sequence). The CDR3 spans 12 residues. The CDR3 reads CASSRGQLEAFF. CDR3 bases: TGTGCCAGCAGCCGAGGACAGCTTGAAGCTTTCTTT.

This clonotype was seen many times. This chain's CDR3 is CASSQDARGTEAFF. The DNA for the CDR3 is TGCGCCAGCAGCCAAGACGCCAGGGGAACTGAAGCTTTCTTT. The chain recombines TRBV4-3 with TRBJ1-1; a possible D gene is TRBD1 (6 bases). Germline CDR1 and CDR2: LGHNA and YSLEER. Trimming pared 0 bases from V and 5 bases from J, leaving 10 bases between. This CDR3 is built from 14 residues.